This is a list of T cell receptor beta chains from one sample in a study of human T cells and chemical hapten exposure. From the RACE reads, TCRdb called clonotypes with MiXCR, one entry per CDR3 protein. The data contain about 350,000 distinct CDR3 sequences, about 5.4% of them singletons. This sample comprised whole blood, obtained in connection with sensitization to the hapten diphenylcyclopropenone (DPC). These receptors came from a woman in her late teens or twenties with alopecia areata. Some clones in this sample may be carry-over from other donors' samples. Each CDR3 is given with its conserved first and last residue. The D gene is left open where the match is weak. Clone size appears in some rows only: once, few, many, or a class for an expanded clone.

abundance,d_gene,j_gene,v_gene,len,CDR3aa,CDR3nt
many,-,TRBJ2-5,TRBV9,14,CASSPSARQETQYF,TGTGCCAGCAGCCCCTCGGCCCGACAAGAGACCCAGTACTTC
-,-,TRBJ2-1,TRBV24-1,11,CATSDPNEQFF,TGTGCCACCAGTGATCCGAATGAGCAGTTCTTC
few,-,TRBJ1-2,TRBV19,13,CATETGNNYGYTF,TGTGCCACTGAGACAGGAAATAACTATGGCTACACCTTC
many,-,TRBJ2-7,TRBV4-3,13,CASSHEWGVEQYF,TGCGCCAGCAGCCACGAATGGGGGGTCGAGCAGTACTTC
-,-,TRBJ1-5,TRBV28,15,CASSYRREPGQPQHF,TGTGCCAGCAGTTACAGGAGAGAACCCGGTCAGCCCCAGCATTTT
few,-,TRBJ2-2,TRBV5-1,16,CASSPRAGANTGELFF,TGCGCCAGCAGCCCCCGGGCAGGAGCGAACACCGGGGAGCTGTTTTTT
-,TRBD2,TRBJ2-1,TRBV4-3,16,CASSQDQRGPRDEQFF,TGCGCCAGCAGCCAAGACCAGCGGGGGCCGAGGGATGAGCAGTTCTTC
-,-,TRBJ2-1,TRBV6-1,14,CASSEPGSVNEQFF,TGTGCCAGCAGTGAACCAGGGAGTGTCAATGAGCAGTTCTTC
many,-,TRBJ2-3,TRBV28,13,CASSLSSADTQYF,TGTGCCAGCAGTTTGTCGAGTGCAGATACGCAGTATTTT
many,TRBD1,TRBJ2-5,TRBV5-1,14,CASSLGQGMETQYF,TGCGCCAGCAGCTTGGGACAGGGTATGGAGACCCAGTACTTC
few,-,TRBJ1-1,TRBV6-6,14,CASQILDKRTEAFF,TGTGCCTCCCAAATCCTGGACAAACGCACTGAAGCTTTCTTT
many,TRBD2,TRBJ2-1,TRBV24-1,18,CATSDFGQRGSLIDEQFF,TGTGCCACCAGTGATTTTGGCCAGCGGGGATCCCTGATTGATGAGCAGTTCTTC
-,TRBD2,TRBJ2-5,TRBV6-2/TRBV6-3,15,CASEERGAPSETQYF,TGTGCCAGCGAGGAGCGGGGGGCCCCGAGTGAGACCCAGTACTTC
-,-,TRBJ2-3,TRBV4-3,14,CASSQDGGSDTQNF,TGCGCCAGCAGCCAAGATGGTGGTTCAGATACGCAGAATTTT
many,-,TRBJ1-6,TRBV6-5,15,CASSYRDLNNSPLHF,TGTGCCAGCAGTTACAGGGACCTAAATAATTCACCCCTCCACTTT
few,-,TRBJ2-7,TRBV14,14,CASSQEGKYYEQYF,TGTGCCAGCAGCCAAGAAGGGAAATACTACGAGCAGTACTTC
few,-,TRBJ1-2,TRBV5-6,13,CASSLDTGYGYTF,TGTGCCAGCAGCTTGGACACAGGCTATGGCTACACCTTC
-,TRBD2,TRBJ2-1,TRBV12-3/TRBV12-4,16,CASRDSSGGSYNEQFF,TGTGCCAGCAGGGATTCTAGCGGGGGCTCCTACAATGAGCAGTTCTTC
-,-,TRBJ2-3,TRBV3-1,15,CASSQGAPGTDTQYF,TGTGCCAGCAGCCAAGGCGCCCCCGGGACAGATACGCAGTATTTT
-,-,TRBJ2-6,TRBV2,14,CAFGEAPGANVLTF,TGTGCCTTCGGGGAGGCTCCGGGGGCCAACGTCCTGACTTTC
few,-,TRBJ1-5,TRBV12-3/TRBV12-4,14,CASSFRQMNQPQHF,TGTGCCAGCAGTTTTCGACAGATGAATCAGCCCCAGCATTTT
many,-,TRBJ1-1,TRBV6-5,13,CASSYGGPTEAFF,TGTGCCAGCAGTTACGGGGGCCCAACTGAAGCTTTCTTT
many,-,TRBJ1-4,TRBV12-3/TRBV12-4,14,CASSLGGINEKLFF,TGTGCCAGCAGTTTAGGAGGGATTAATGAAAAACTGTTTTTT
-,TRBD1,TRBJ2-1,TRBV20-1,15,CSARPPGGSYNEQFF,TGCAGTGCTAGACCCCCAGGGGGCTCCTACAATGAGCAGTTCTTC
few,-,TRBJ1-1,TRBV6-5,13,CASSFLGGSEAFF,TGTGCCAGCAGTTTCCTGGGGGGGTCTGAAGCTTTCTTT
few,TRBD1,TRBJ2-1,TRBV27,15,CASSFSMAGGNEQFF,TGTGCCAGCAGTTTCAGTATGGCAGGGGGCAATGAGCAGTTCTTC
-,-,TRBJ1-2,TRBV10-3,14,CAISESRGNYGYTF,TGTGCCATCAGTGAGTCACGGGGTAACTATGGCTACACCTTC
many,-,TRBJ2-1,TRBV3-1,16,CASSQDLGGFNNEQFF,TGTGCCAGCAGCCAAGACCTCGGGGGATTTAACAATGAGCAGTTCTTC
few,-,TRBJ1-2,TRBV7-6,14,CASSLAPGAYGYTF,TGTGCCAGCAGCTTAGCCCCAGGCGCCTATGGCTACACCTTC
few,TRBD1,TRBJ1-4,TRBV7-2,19,CASSLVAGTGVVTNEKLFF,TGTGCCAGCAGCTTAGTTGCCGGGACAGGGGTAGTAACTAATGAAAAACTGTTTTTT
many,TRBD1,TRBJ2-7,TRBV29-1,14,CSALRRDRASEQYF,TGCAGCGCTCTGAGACGGGACAGGGCGTCGGAGCAGTACTTC
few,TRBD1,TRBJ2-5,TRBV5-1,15,CASSRGQGTQETQYF,TGCGCCAGCAGCCGCGGACAGGGGACTCAAGAGACCCAGTACTTC
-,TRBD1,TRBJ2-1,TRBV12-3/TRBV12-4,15,CASSRDRGGLSYQFF,TGTGCCAGCAGCCGCGACAGGGGGGGCCTAAGTTATCAGTTCTTC
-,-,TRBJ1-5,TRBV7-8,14,CASSSDIQAGPQHF,TGTGCCAGCAGCTCCGACATCCAGGCCGGGCCCCAGCATTTT
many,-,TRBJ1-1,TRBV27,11,CANPKGSEAFF,TGTGCCAACCCAAAGGGAAGTGAAGCTTTCTTT
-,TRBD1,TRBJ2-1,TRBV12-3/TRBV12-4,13,CASSYDRGNEQFF,TGTGCCAGCAGCTATGACAGGGGCAATGAGCAGTTCTTC
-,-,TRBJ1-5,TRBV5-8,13,CASSGDRNQPQHF,TGTGCCAGCAGCGGCGACAGAAATCAGCCCCAGCATTTT
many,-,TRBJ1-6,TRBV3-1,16,CASSQVGGSYNSPLHF,TGTGCCAGCAGCCAAGTAGGGGGCTCCTATAATTCACCCCTCCACTTT
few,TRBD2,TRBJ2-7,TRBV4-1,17,CASSQAAGGLVTYEQYF,TGCGCCAGCAGCCAAGCCGCGGGGGGACTTGTTACCTACGAGCAGTACTTC
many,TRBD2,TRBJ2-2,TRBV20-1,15,CSAGGGLSHTGELFF,TGCAGTGCCGGGGGGGGGCTGAGCCACACCGGGGAGCTGTTTTTT
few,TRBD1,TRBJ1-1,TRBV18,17,CASSATGTGRSNTEAFF,TGTGCCAGCTCGGCGACCGGGACAGGGAGATCGAACACTGAAGCTTTCTTT
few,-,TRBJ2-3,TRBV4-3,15,CASSQDSLSTDTQYF,TGCGCCAGCAGCCAAGACAGCCTTAGCACAGATACGCAGTATTTT
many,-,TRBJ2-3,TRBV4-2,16,CASSPTGGGEADTQYF,TGTGCCAGCAGCCCCACAGGAGGCGGGGAAGCAGATACGCAGTATTTT
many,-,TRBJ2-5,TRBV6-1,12,CASKSDGETQYF,TGTGCCAGCAAGTCCGACGGGGAGACCCAGTACTTC
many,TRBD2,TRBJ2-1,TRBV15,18,CATSSGLAGGLSYNEQFF,TGTGCCACCAGCAGTGGACTAGCGGGGGGTCTCTCCTACAATGAGCAGTTCTTC
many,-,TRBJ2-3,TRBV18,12,CASSPDTDTQYF,TGTGCCAGCAGTCCCGACACAGATACGCAGTATTTT
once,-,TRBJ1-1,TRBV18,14,CASSPRGSDTEAFF,TGTGCCAGCTCACCAAGGGGGTCGGACACTGAAGCTTTCTTT
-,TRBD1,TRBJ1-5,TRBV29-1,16,CSVEDWDSETIKPQHF,TGCAGCGTTGAAGATTGGGACAGTGAGACCATCAAGCCCCAGCATTTT
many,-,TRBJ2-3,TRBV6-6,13,CASRWTDTDTQYF,TGTGCCAGCAGGTGGACAGACACAGATACGCAGTATTTT
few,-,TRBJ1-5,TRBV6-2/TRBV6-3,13,CASTTTFNQPQHF,TGTGCCAGCACCACCACCTTCAATCAGCCCCAGCATTTT
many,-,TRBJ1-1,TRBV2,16,CASSPLGGVLNTEAFF,TGTGCCAGCAGCCCCCTTGGGGGGGTGCTGAACACTGAAGCTTTCTTT
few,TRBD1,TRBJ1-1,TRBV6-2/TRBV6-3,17,CASSYIRDRDLNTEAFF,TGTGCCAGCAGTTACATCCGGGACAGGGACCTGAACACTGAAGCTTTCTTT
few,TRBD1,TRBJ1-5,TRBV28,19,CASSLVQGALLYSNQPQHF,TGTGCCAGCAGTTTAGTTCAGGGGGCCCTTTTGTATAGCAATCAGCCCCAGCATTTT